What follows are 14 T cell receptor beta chains derived from one specimen sequenced in a study of cytotoxic CD8 clonotypes in ibrutinib-treated CLL. Libraries were prepared by immunoSEQ multiplex PCR; TCRdb keeps only in-frame clonotypes and omits some of them. Counted here are about 120,000 clones, approximately 85% occurring once; the ten biggest clones make up about 2.1%. The source was PBMCs, collected after 24 months of ibrutinib treatment. The source of these receptors is a human donor with chronic lymphocytic leukemia.

The chain has TRBV21-1 and TRBJ2-7. TRBV21-1 is a pseudogene locus. This CDR3 region has 13 residues. CDR3 nucleotides: TGTGCCAGCAGCAATTACCGGCACTACGAGCAGTACTTC. Translating it yields CASSNYRHYEQYF.

The table lists this clone with a count of one. The genes are TRBV6-5 and TRBJ2-7; D possibly corresponds to TRBD2 (5 bases). Germline CDR1 MNHEY, CDR2 SVGAGI. The CDR3 contains 12 residues. Trimming cost V 5 bases and J 9 bases, with 14 bases left between them. This CDR3 is CASSGPTRGQYF. In DNA, the CDR3 is TGTGCCAGCAGTGGCCCTACTCGGGGGCAGTACTTC.

V is TRBV7-9 and J is TRBJ2-5, with a possible D match to TRBD2 (5 bases). Trimming took 5 bases from V and 2 from J, leaving 15 bases between them. Per the germline V gene, CDR1 is SEHNR and CDR2 is FQNEAQ (reference sequence). The CDR3 runs to 15 residues. The CDR3 bases are TGTGCCAGCAGCCCGCGGGTTCTGGGACAAGAGACCCAGTACTTC. Encoded protein: CASSPRVLGQETQYF.

J is TRBJ1-5 and V is TRBV18; 9 positions match TRBD1. CDR1 is KGHSH, CDR2 LQKENI, per germline. CDR3 size: 16 residues. The ends lost 4 bases at V and 3 bases at J; junction bases unmatched: 7. The CDR3 region is CASSLQQGALNQPQHF. DNA of the CDR3: TGTGCCAGCTCACTGCAACAGGGGGCGCTCAATCAGCCCCAGCATTTT.

CDR3 region: CASSKGGAYYGYTF. The CDR3 region has the DNA TGTGCCAGCAGTAAAGGGGGCGCGTACTATGGCTACACCTTC. This sequence joins TRBV28 and TRBJ1-2; TRBD1 aligns across 7 bases. With V trimmed by 5 bases and J by 3 bases, 6 bases remained unmatched. The CDR3 consists of 14 residues. Germline V lookup: CDR1 MDHEN, CDR2 SYDVKM.

The chain recombines TRBV2 with TRBJ2-2, with TRBD2 matching over 10 bases. This CDR3 has 14 residues. V lost 9 bases, J lost 6 bases, and 7 bases stayed unmatched. Germline V gene sequence: CDR1 SNHLY, CDR2 FYNNEI. CDR3: CARKSGRGSGELFF. The CDR3 nucleotides read TGTGCCAGAAAAAGCGGGAGGGGTTCCGGGGAGCTGTTTTTT.

This clone has a handful of counts. V is TRBV5-4 and J is TRBJ1-2, with D unresolved. The CDR3 has 14 amino acids. The V end was cut by 0 bases, the J end by 2 bases, with 8 bases between. Germline loops: CDR1 SGHNT, CDR2 YYREEE (reference sequence). The CDR3 loop reads CASSLGERNYGYTF. The CDR3 bases are TGTGCCAGCAGCTTGGGGGAACGGAACTATGGCTACACCTTC.

The chain joins TRBV18 to TRBJ2-7; 10 positions agree with TRBD1. The CDR3 has 15 amino acids. The trim removed 5 bases at V and 3 bases at J, leaving 7 bases unmatched. Germline CDR1 and CDR2: KGHSH and LQKENI. CDR3 DNA sequence: TGTGCCAGCTCAACATACGACAGGGGGCACTACGAGCAGTACTTC. Protein sequence: CASSTYDRGHYEQYF.

CDR3 sequence reads: CASRRENPVRVQRMNTEAFF. The CDR3, as DNA: TGCGCCAGCCGCCGAGAGAACCCGGTCAGGGTACAGAGAATGAACACTGAAGCTTTCTTT. V and J are TRBV5-1 and TRBJ1-1; D is perhaps TRBD1 (5 bases). Germline V lookup: CDR1 SGHRS, CDR2 YFSETQ. This CDR3 comprises 20 residues. Trimming stripped 7 bases from V and 0 bases from J, with 31 bases between.

This chain joins TRBV30 and TRBJ1-4, with a possible D match to TRBD1 (5 bases). Per the germline V gene, CDR1 is GTSNPN and CDR2 is SVGIG (reference sequence). The germline V and J ends were trimmed by 2 bases and 5 bases, with 9 bases remaining between them. The CDR3 consists of 13 residues. CDR3 region: CAWSYRTNEKLFF. For the CDR3, the DNA is TGTGCCTGGAGTTACAGGACGAATGAAAAACTGTTTTTT.

The sample holds many counts of this clone. This specimen includes other DNA sequences encoding the same CDR3. The chain couples TRBV28 to TRBJ2-2; D may be TRBD2 (6 bases). This CDR3 contains 12 residues. V was clipped by 2 bases and J by 8 bases, with 6 bases between them. Per the germline V gene, CDR1 is MDHEN and CDR2 is SYDVKM. CDR3 sequence: CASSLGRGELFF. CDR3 in DNA: TGTGCCAGCAGTTTAGGGAGGGGGGAGCTGTTTTTT.

The chain links TRBV5-4 to TRBJ1-4, with 7 bases that match TRBD1. The CDR3 is 17 amino acids. Germline V gives CDR1 SGHNT, CDR2 YYREEE (reference sequence). The junction had 10 bases not matched to a gene; V was cut back by 0 bases and J by 5 bases. This CDR3 reads CASSLDRQGGTNEKLFF. DNA of the CDR3: TGTGCCAGCAGCTTGGATCGACAGGGTGGGACCAATGAAAAACTGTTTTTT. The whole variable domain, filled in from reference TRBV5-4 and TRBJ1-4, reads ETGVTQSPTHLIKTRGQQVTLRCSSQSGHNTVSWYQQALGQGPQFIFQYYREEENGRGNFPPRFSGLQFPNYSSELNVNALELDDSALYLCASSLDRQGGTNEKLFFGSGTQLSVL.

There are a few counts of this clone. This chain joins TRBV6-1 and TRBJ2-5; TRBD2 might be the D (6 bases). V lost 8 bases and J lost 2, with 12 bases in between. Per the germline V gene, CDR1 is MNHNS and CDR2 is SASEGT. The CDR3 is made up of 13 amino acids. The CDR3 spells CASRRAIQETQYF. Here the CDR3 DNA reads TGTGCCAGCCGGAGGGCCATACAAGAGACCCAGTACTTC.

The chain is built from TRBV5-1 and TRBJ1-1; D gene ambiguous. The CDR3 covers 12 residues. V dropped 4 bases and J dropped 4 bases, with 8 bases sitting between them. From germline, CDR1 is SGHRS and CDR2 YFSETQ. The CDR3 bases are TGCGCCAGCAGCCCACGAGGCACTGAAGCTTTCTTT. Amino acid sequence: CASSPRGTEAFF.